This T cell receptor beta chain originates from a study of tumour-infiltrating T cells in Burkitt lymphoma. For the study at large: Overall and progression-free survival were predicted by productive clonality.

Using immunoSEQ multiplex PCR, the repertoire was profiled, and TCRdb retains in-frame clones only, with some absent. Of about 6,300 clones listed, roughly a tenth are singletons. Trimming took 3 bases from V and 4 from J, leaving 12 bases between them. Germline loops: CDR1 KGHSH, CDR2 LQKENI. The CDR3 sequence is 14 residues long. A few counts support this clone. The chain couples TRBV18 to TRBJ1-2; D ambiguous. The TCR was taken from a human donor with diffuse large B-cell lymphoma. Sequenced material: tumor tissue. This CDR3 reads CASSPGGNLYGYTF. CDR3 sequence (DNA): TGTGCCAGCTCACCGGGCGGTAACCTCTATGGCTACACCTTC.